These T cell receptor beta chains were read from a single sample in a study of shared clonotypes between healthy human individuals. TCRdb keeps only in-frame clones here, not all; method: immunoSEQ multiplex PCR. The sample has around 2,000,000 clones; 85% to 95% are singletons. The sequenced material came from naive CD8+ T cells sorted from blood. The receptors were gathered from a man aged 18 to 29 in good health. Both conserved end residues are part of each CDR3. A D gene is named only where the DNA matches it firmly. The size of a clone is reported for some rows only, either as once, few or many, or as a class for expanded clones.

v_call	j_call	d_call	clone_size	cdr3_aa	cdr3_nt
TRBV11-2	TRBJ1-2	NA	NA	CASSLDNRLTESNGYTF	TGTGCCAGCAGCTTAGATAACCGCTTGACAGAGTCGAACGGCTACACCTTC
TRBV5-5	TRBJ2-7	TRBD1	NA	CASSPGQGSYEQYF	TGTGCCAGCAGCCCGGGACAGGGATCCTACGAGCAGTACTTC
TRBV4-1	TRBJ1-1	TRBD1	once	CASSQDVWQGAWMNTEAFF	TGCGCCAGCAGCCAAGATGTGTGGCAGGGGGCCTGGATGAACACTGAAGCTTTCTTT
TRBV7-8	TRBJ2-7	TRBD2	NA	CASSLGSGSGYEQYF	TGTGCCAGCAGCTTAGGGAGCGGGAGCGGGTACGAGCAGTACTTC
TRBV27	TRBJ2-7	TRBD2	NA	CASSLGAGETYEQYF	TGTGCCAGCAGTTTAGGCGCGGGGGAAACCTACGAGCAGTACTTC
TRBV19	TRBJ2-2	TRBD2	NA	CASKGGLAGPYTGELFF	TGTGCCAGTAAGGGTGGGCTAGCGGGACCTTACACCGGGGAGCTGTTTTTT
TRBV7-9	TRBJ1-1	NA	NA	CASSSSGDTEAFF	TGTGCCAGCAGCTCCTCAGGGGACACTGAAGCTTTCTTT
TRBV7-7	TRBJ2-5	NA	NA	CASSFLATQYF	TGTGCTAGCAGCTTTCTAGCCACCCAGTACTTC
TRBV15	TRBJ2-7	NA	NA	CATSIQGLGSYEQYF	TGTGCCACCAGCATACAGGGCCTAGGGTCCTACGAGCAGTACTTC
TRBV7-9	TRBJ2-2	NA	NA	CASSAGWTGELFF	TGTGCCAGCAGCGCGGGTTGGACCGGGGAGCTGTTTTTT
TRBV6-1	TRBJ1-3	NA	NA	CASSDPIISREKTGNTIYF	TGTGCCAGCAGTGACCCAATCATATCCCGGGAAAAAACAGGAAACACCATATATTTT
TRBV9	TRBJ2-7	NA	NA	CASSVGFFSGNEQYF	TGTGCCAGCAGCGTAGGGTTCTTTTCGGGGAACGAGCAGTACTTC
TRBV7-9	TRBJ2-7	TRBD1	NA	CASSPPGDRVSYEQYF	TGTGCCAGCAGCCCTCCTGGGGACAGGGTTTCCTACGAGCAGTACTTC
TRBV6-6	TRBJ2-2	NA	few	CASARGLNTGELFF	TGTGCCAGTGCTCGGGGCCTTAACACCGGGGAGCTGTTTTTT
TRBV21-1	TRBJ2-3	NA	NA	CASSKGGVSTDTQYF	TGTGCCAGCAGCAAGGGCGGGGTCAGCACAGATACGCAGTATTTT
TRBV28	TRBJ1-6	NA	NA	CASSLRGLIRPLHF	TGTGCCAGCAGTTTGAGGGGTCTAATTCGACCCCTCCACTTT
TRBV29-1	TRBJ2-6	NA	NA	CSATLPGANVLTF	TGCAGCGCTACCCTCCCTGGGGCCAACGTCCTGACTTTC
TRBV2	TRBJ1-2	TRBD1	NA	CASSPGQGNGYTF	TGTGCCAGCAGTCCGGGACAGGGCAATGGCTACACCTTC
TRBV7-9	TRBJ2-5	NA	NA	CASSFGGWEETQYF	TGTGCCAGCAGCTTTGGGGGGTGGGAAGAGACCCAGTACTTC
TRBV14	TRBJ2-5	TRBD2	NA	CASSQTRGLAGEETQYF	TGTGCCAGCAGCCAAACCAGAGGACTAGCGGGAGAAGAGACCCAGTACTTC
TRBV19	TRBJ1-5	TRBD1	NA	CATETGNNQPQHF	TGTGCCACCGAGACAGGGAACAATCAGCCCCAGCATTTT
TRBV27	TRBJ1-1	NA	NA	CASSSNSMNTEAFF	TGTGCCAGCAGTTCGAATAGCATGAACACTGAAGCTTTCTTT
TRBV9	TRBJ1-4	TRBD1	NA	CASSGSDGQGATNEKLFF	TGTGCCAGCAGCGGATCCGACGGACAGGGTGCAACTAATGAAAAACTGTTTTTT
TRBV27	TRBJ1-6	TRBD1	NA	CASSMTGANSPLHF	TGTGCCAGCAGTATGACAGGGGCGAATTCACCCCTCCACTTT
TRBV11-2	TRBJ2-5	NA	NA	CASSLMRVLPWQETQYF	TGTGCCAGCAGCTTAATGCGAGTTCTACCTTGGCAAGAGACCCAGTACTTC
TRBV5-6	TRBJ2-1	TRBD2	NA	CASSFFSGGEQFF	TGTGCCAGCAGCTTTTTTAGCGGGGGCGAGCAGTTCTTC
TRBV19	TRBJ2-7	TRBD2	NA	CASSISGEVSYEQYF	TGTGCCAGTAGTATCAGCGGGGAGGTCTCCTACGAGCAGTACTTC
TRBV5-1	TRBJ2-1	NA	NA	CASSLELSPRGNEQFF	TGCGCCAGCAGCTTGGAGCTTTCTCCCCGGGGCAATGAGCAGTTCTTC
TRBV28	TRBJ1-1	NA	NA	CASSFLQGGEAFF	TGTGCCAGCAGTTTTCTACAAGGGGGTGAAGCTTTCTTT
TRBV4-1	TRBJ2-2	NA	NA	CASSQEVPNTGELFF	TGCGCCAGCAGCCAAGAAGTACCGAACACCGGGGAGCTGTTTTTT
TRBV1	TRBJ2-7	NA	NA	CTSSQGQGPYEQYF	TGCACCAGCAGCCAGGGACAGGGGCCCTACGAGCAGTACTTC
TRBV15	TRBJ2-7	TRBD1	NA	CATRRDRAHEQYF	TGTGCCACCCGTCGGGACAGGGCTCACGAGCAGTACTTC
TRBV11-2	TRBJ2-5	NA	NA	CASSSSRGRETQYF	TGTGCCAGCAGCTCATCGCGGGGTCGGGAGACCCAGTACTTC
TRBV9	TRBJ2-7	NA	NA	CASSVEGGSYEQYF	TGTGCCAGCAGCGTAGAAGGGGGCTCCTACGAGCAGTACTTC
TRBV9	TRBJ2-5	NA	NA	CASSLWGETQYF	TGTGCCAGCAGCCTCTGGGGTGAGACCCAGTACTTC
TRBV6-5	TRBJ1-2	NA	NA	CASSQPGGYGYTF	TGTGCCAGCAGTCAGCCGGGGGGGTATGGCTACACCTTC
TRBV4-3	TRBJ2-5	NA	NA	CASSHEVGETQYF	TGCGCCAGCAGCCATGAGGTGGGGGAGACCCAGTACTTC
TRBV6-5	TRBJ2-1	TRBD2	once	CASRQTSVSYNEQFF	TGTGCCAGCAGACAGACTAGCGTGTCCTACAATGAGCAGTTCTTC
TRBV7-6	TRBJ2-1	NA	NA	CASSPTNNEQFF	TGTGCCAGCAGCCCGACCAACAATGAGCAGTTCTTC
TRBV27	TRBJ2-1	NA	NA	CASSLLGVDNEQFF	TGTGCCAGCAGTTTACTGGGGGTCGACAATGAGCAGTTCTTC
TRBV7-3	TRBJ2-2	NA	NA	CASSLVGNTGELFF	TGTGCCAGCAGCTTGGTAGGGAACACCGGGGAGCTGTTTTTT
TRBV19	TRBJ2-7	NA	NA	CASSTAPGPLYEQYF	TGTGCCAGTAGTACAGCACCTGGCCCCCTTTACGAGCAGTACTTC
TRBV19	TRBJ1-1	NA	NA	CASSLDSGTEAFF	TGTGCCAGTAGTCTGGACAGTGGCACTGAAGCTTTCTTT
TRBV28	TRBJ1-5	TRBD1	NA	CASRDRAAQPQHF	TGTGCCAGCAGAGACAGGGCGGCTCAGCCCCAGCATTTT
TRBV27	TRBJ1-1	TRBD1	NA	CASSSNRGTEAFF	TGTGCCAGCAGTTCCAACAGGGGGACTGAAGCTTTCTTT
TRBV10-3	TRBJ2-1	NA	NA	CAISDSNTGDEQFF	TGTGCCATCAGTGATTCAAACACGGGAGATGAGCAGTTCTTC
TRBV5-4	TRBJ1-2	NA	NA	CASSLAGWTALTNYGYTF	TGTGCCAGCAGCTTGGCCGGCTGGACGGCCCTAACTAACTATGGCTACACCTTC
TRBV6-6	TRBJ2-5	NA	NA	CASSYSRLEGETQYF	TGTGCCAGCAGTTACTCGCGTCTAGAAGGAGAGACCCAGTACTTC
TRBV11-2	TRBJ2-5	TRBD1	NA	CASSPKDRGRETQYF	TGTGCCAGCAGCCCGAAAGACAGGGGGCGTGAGACCCAGTACTTC
TRBV7-8	TRBJ2-1	TRBD2	NA	CASSPTTEFGGRHEQFF	TGTGCCAGCAGCCCCACGACCGAATTTGGCGGGAGACATGAGCAGTTCTTC
TRBV2	TRBJ2-1	NA	NA	CADGTADNEQFF	TGTGCTGACGGTACTGCGGACAATGAGCAGTTCTTC
TRBV29-1	TRBJ2-5	NA	NA	CSVGGLERFRQETQYF	TGCAGCGTTGGAGGCCTAGAACGATTTAGACAAGAGACCCAGTACTTC
TRBV6-1	TRBJ1-4	NA	NA	CASSEGPGNEKLFF	TGTGCCAGCAGTGAAGGGCCAGGGAATGAAAAACTGTTTTTT